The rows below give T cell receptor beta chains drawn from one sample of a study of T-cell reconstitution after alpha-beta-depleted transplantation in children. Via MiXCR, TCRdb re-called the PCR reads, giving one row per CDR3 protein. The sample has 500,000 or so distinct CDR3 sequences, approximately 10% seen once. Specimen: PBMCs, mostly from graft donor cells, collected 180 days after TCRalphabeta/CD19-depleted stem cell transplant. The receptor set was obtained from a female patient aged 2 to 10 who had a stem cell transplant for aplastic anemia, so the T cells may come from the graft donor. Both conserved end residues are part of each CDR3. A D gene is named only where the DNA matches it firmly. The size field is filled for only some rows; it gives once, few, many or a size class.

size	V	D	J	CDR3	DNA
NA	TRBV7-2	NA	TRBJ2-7	CASSLAGALSYEQYF	TGTGCCAGCAGCTTAGCGGGAGCCCTCTCCTACGAGCAGTACTTC
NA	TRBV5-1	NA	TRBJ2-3	CASSLEYSTDTQYF	TGCGCCAGCAGCTTGGAGTACTCTACAGATACGCAGTATTTT
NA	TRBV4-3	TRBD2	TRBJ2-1	CASSRRATSGSYNEQFF	TGCGCCAGCAGCCGGCGTGCGACTAGCGGGAGTTACAATGAGCAGTTCTTC
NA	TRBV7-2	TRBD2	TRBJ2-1	CASSRGPSGQNEQFF	TGTGCCAGCAGCCGAGGCCCTAGCGGGCAGAATGAGCAGTTCTTC
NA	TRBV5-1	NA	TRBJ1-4	CASSLDAREKLFF	TGCGCCAGCAGCTTGGACGCTAGGGAAAAACTGTTTTTT
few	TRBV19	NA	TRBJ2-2	CASSIADRELFF	TGTGCCAGTAGTATAGCTGACCGGGAGCTGTTTTTT
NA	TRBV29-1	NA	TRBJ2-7	CSGRSRSSYEQYF	TGCAGCGGGCGTTCCAGGAGCTCCTACGAGCAGTACTTC
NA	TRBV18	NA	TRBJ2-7	CASSPPHDYEQYF	TGTGCCAGCTCCCCTCCTCATGACTACGAGCAGTACTTC
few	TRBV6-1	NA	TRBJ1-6	CASRDGQRLNSPLHF	TGTGCCAGCAGAGATGGACAGCGTCTTAATTCACCCCTCCACTTT
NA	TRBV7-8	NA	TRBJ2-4	CASSLVAAGGSKNIQYF	TGTGCCAGCAGCTTAGTAGCGGCAGGCGGTTCCAAAAACATTCAGTACTTC
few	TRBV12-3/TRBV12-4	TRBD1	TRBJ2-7	CASSSTGTGLSHYEQYF	TGTGCCAGCAGTTCGACCGGGACAGGGCTCAGTCACTACGAGCAGTACTTC
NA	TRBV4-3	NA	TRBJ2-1	CASSRQPQGNEQFF	TGCGCCAGCAGCAGGCAACCCCAAGGCAATGAGCAGTTCTTC
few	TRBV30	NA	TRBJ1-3	CAWSVIPTAVNTIYF	TGTGCCTGGAGTGTAATCCCGACAGCAGTGAACACCATATATTTT
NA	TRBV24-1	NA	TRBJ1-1	CATSEGATAEAFF	TGTGCCACCAGTGAGGGGGCGACCGCTGAAGCTTTCTTT
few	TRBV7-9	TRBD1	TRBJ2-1	CASQGVSQFF	TGTGCCAGCCAGGGGGTTTCCCAGTTCTTC
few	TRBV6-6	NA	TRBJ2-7	CASRRTAYEQYF	TGTGCCAGCAGAAGGACAGCCTACGAGCAGTACTTC
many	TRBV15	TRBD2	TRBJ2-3	CATSRPSGRGTDTQYF	TGTGCCACCAGCAGACCAAGCGGGAGAGGCACAGATACGCAGTATTTT
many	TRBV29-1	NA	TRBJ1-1	CSVEARGRGTEAFF	TGCAGCGTTGAGGCCCGGGGGCGGGGAACTGAAGCTTTCTTT
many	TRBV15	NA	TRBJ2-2	CATSRGGPPGELFF	TGTGCCACCAGCAGAGGGGGACCCCCCGGGGAGCTGTTTTTT
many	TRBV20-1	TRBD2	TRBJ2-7	CSATGTRGNEQYF	TGCAGTGCTACCGGGACTAGAGGAAACGAGCAGTACTTC
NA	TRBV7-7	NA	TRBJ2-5	CASPLGQETQYF	TGTGCCAGCCCCTTAGGTCAAGAGACCCAGTACTTC
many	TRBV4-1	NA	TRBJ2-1	CASSQDRLPGFYNEQFF	TGCGCCAGCAGCCAAGATCGTCTGCCCGGATTCTACAATGAGCAGTTCTTC
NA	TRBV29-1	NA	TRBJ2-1	CSIPSGASFYNEQFF	TGCAGCATCCCGTCCGGCGCCTCCTTCTACAATGAGCAGTTCTTC
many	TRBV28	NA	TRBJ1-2	CASSLIGAGAGYTF	TGTGCCAGCAGTTTAATCGGCGCCGGGGCGGGCTACACCTTC
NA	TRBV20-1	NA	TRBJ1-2	CSARVGQGPYGYTF	TGCAGTGCTAGAGTGGGTCAGGGCCCCTATGGCTACACCTTC
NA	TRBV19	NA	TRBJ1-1	CASSIVIDWNTEAFF	TGTGCCAGTAGTATAGTAATTGACTGGAACACTGAAGCTTTCTTT
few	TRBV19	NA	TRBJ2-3	CASSIALLGAASTDTQYF	TGTGCCAGTAGTATCGCGTTGTTGGGGGCCGCTAGCACAGATACGCAGTATTTT
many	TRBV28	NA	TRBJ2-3	CASSLWQGRLSTDTQYF	TGTGCCAGCAGTTTATGGCAGGGACGCCTGAGCACAGATACGCAGTATTTT
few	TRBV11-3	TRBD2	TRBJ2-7	CASSLGESGRDEQYF	TGTGCCAGCAGCTTAGGGGAAAGCGGGAGGGACGAGCAGTACTTC
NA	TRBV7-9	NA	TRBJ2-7	CASSLAATEQYF	TGTGCCAGCAGCTTAGCCGCAACAGAGCAGTACTTC
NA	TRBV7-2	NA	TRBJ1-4	CASSFERLDEKLFF	TGTGCCAGCAGCTTCGAGAGGCTTGATGAAAAACTGTTTTTT
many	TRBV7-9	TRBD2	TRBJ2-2	CASTRTSGSTGELFF	TGTGCCAGCACCCGGACTAGCGGGAGCACCGGGGAGCTGTTTTTT
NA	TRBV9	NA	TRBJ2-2	CASSPRERGLNTGELFF	TGTGCCAGCAGCCCCAGAGAGAGAGGGTTGAACACCGGGGAGCTGTTTTTT
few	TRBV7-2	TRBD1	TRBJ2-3	CASSFDRGSPDTQYF	TGTGCCAGCAGCTTTGACAGGGGGAGCCCAGATACGCAGTATTTT
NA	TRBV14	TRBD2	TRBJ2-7	CASSPRLTSGRYEQYF	TGTGCCAGCAGCCCTCGCCTAACTAGCGGGCGGTACGAGCAGTACTTC
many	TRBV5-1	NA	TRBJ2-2	CASSLDGGPGELFF	TGCGCCAGCAGCTTGGATGGGGGACCCGGGGAGCTGTTTTTT
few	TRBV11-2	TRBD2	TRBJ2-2	CASSFGTSGFVNTGELFF	TGTGCCAGCAGCTTCGGGACTAGCGGATTTGTGAACACCGGGGAGCTGTTTTTT
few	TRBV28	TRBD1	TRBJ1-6	CASSPPPGQGSDSPLHF	TGTGCCAGCAGCCCTCCCCCGGGACAGGGTTCAGATTCACCCCTCCACTTT
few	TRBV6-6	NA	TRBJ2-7	CAKTGQTYEQYF	TGTGCCAAAACCGGACAAACCTACGAGCAGTACTTC
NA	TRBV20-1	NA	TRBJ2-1	CSARLGASSYNEQFF	TGCAGTGCTAGACTGGGGGCGAGCTCCTACAATGAGCAGTTCTTC
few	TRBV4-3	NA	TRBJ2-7	CASSQEQGTHEQYF	TGCGCCAGCAGCCAAGAACAGGGCACCCACGAGCAGTACTTC
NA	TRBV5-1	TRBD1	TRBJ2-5	CASSAPGTGYETQYF	TGCGCCAGCAGCGCGCCCGGGACAGGGTACGAGACCCAGTACTTC
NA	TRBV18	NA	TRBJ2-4	CASSPQEGRGAKNIQYF	TGTGCCAGCTCACCTCAGGAGGGAAGAGGGGCCAAAAACATTCAGTACTTC
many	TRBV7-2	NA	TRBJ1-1	CASSPVKGTEAFF	TGTGCCAGCAGCCCCGTAAAAGGCACTGAAGCTTTCTTT
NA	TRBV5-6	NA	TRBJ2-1	CASSLVLPHEQFF	TGTGCCAGCAGCTTGGTCCTCCCCCATGAGCAGTTCTTC
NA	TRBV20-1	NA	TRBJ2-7	CSARKGNRGYEQYF	TGCAGTGCTAGAAAAGGGAATAGAGGCTACGAGCAGTACTTC
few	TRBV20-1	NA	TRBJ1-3	CSAIQGRSGNTIYF	TGCAGTGCTATACAGGGTCGCTCTGGAAACACCATATATTTT
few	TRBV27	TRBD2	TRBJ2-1	CASSLSGLAGAKDRSYNEQFF	TGTGCCAGCAGTTTATCTGGACTAGCGGGAGCCAAGGACCGCTCCTACAATGAGCAGTTCTTC
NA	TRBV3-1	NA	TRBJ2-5	CASSQRQNQETQYF	TGTGCCAGCAGCCAACGACAGAACCAAGAGACCCAGTACTTC
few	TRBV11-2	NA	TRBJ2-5	CASSFYWLEVRETQYF	TGTGCCAGCAGCTTTTATTGGCTGGAGGTCAGGGAGACCCAGTACTTC
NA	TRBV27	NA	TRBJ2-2	CASSLSGVGELFF	TGTGCCAGCAGTTTATCGGGGGTCGGGGAGCTGTTTTTT
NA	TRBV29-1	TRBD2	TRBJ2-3	CSVDSGIRNTQYF	TGCAGCGTTGATAGCGGGATCAGGAATACGCAGTATTTT
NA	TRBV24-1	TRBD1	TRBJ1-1	CATSDAGGRAFF	TGTGCCACCAGTGATGCAGGGGGCCGGGCTTTCTTT